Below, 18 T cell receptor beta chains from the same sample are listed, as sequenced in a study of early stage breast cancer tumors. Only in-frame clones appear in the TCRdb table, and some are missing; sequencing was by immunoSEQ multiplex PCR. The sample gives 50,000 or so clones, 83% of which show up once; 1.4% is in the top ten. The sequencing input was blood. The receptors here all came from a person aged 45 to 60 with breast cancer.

CDR3 region: CASSMGSGANVLTF. The DNA for the CDR3 is TGTGCCAGTAGTATGGGTTCTGGGGCCAACGTCCTGACTTTC. The rearrangement joins TRBV19 to TRBJ2-6; D unresolved. Germline V CDR1 and CDR2: LNHDA, SQIVND (reference sequence). CDR3 size: 14 residues. V lost 3 bases to trimming and J lost 1 base, with 4 bases between them.

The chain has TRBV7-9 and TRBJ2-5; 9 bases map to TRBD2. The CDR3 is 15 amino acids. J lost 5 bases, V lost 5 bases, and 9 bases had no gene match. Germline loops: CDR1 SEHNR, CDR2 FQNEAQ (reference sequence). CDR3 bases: TGTGCCAGCAGCGAAGGACTAGCGTTTGGGGAGACCCAGTACTTC. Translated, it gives CASSEGLAFGETQYF.

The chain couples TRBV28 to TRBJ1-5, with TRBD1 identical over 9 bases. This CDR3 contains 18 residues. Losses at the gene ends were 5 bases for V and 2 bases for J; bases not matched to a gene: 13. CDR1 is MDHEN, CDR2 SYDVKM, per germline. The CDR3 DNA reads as TGTGCCAGCAGTCACCCCGGGACAGGGCTTTTGGGCAATCAGCCCCAGCATTTT. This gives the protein CASSHPGTGLLGNQPQHF.

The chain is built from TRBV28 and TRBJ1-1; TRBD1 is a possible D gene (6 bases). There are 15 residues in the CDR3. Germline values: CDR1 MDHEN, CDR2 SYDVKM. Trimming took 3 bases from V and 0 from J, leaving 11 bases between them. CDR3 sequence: CASSLTGPLNTEAFF. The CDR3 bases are TGTGCCAGCAGTTTGACAGGCCCCCTGAACACTGAAGCTTTCTTT. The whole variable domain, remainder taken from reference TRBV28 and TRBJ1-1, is DVKVTQSSRYLVKRTGEKVFLECVQDMDHENMFWYRQDPGLGLRLIYFSYDVKMKEKGDIPEGYSVSREKKERFSLILESASTNQTSMYLCASSLTGPLNTEAFFGQGTRLTVV.

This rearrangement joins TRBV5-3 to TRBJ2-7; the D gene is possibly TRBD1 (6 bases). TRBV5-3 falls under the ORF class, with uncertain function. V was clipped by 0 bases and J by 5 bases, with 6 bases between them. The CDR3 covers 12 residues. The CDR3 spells CARSLAGDEQYF. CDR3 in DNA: TGTGCCAGAAGCTTGGCAGGGGACGAGCAGTACTTC.

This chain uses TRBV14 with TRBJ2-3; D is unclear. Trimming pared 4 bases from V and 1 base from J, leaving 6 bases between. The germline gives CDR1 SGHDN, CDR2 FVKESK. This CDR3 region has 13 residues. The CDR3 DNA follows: TGTGCCAGCAGCCGCGGCGGCACAGATACGCAGTATTTT. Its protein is CASSRGGTDTQYF.

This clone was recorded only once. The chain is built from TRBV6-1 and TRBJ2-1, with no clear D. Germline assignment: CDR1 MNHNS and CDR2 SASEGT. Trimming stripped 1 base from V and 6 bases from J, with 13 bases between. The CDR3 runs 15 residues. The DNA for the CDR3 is TGTGCCAGCAGTGAAGTTAACCCCCTCATCAATGAGCAGTTCTTC. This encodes CASSEVNPLINEQFF.

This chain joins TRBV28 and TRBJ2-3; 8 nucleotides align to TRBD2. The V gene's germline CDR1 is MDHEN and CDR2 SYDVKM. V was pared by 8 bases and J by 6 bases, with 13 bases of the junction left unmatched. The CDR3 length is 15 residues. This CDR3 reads CASPPGRGVRDTQYF. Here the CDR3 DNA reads TGTGCCAGCCCCCCCGGGCGGGGGGTCAGGGATACGCAGTATTTT.

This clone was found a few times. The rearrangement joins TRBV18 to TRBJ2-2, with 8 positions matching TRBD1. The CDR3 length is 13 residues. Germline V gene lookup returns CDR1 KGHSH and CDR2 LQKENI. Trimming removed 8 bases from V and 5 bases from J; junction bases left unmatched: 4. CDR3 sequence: CASQDRGTGELFF. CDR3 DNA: TGTGCCAGCCAAGACAGGGGTACCGGGGAGCTGTTTTTT.

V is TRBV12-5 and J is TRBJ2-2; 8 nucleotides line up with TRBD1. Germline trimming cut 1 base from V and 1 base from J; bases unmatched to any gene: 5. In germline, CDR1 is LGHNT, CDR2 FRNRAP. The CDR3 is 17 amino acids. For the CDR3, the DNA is TGTGCTAGTGGTTTGGCTCAGGGGGCAAAGAACACCGGGGAGCTGTTTTTT. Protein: CASGLAQGAKNTGELFF.

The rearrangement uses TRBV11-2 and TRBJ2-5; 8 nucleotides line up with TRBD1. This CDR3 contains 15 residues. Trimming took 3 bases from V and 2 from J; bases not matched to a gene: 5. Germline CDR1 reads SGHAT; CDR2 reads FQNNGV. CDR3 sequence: CASSLGTGLQETQYF. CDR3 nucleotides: TGTGCCAGCAGCTTGGGGACAGGTCTACAAGAGACCCAGTACTTC.

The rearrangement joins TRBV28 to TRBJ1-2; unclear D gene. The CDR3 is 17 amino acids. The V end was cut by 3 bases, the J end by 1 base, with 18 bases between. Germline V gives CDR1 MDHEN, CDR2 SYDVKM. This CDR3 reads CASSLGSDEGLNYGYTF. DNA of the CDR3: TGTGCCAGCAGTTTGGGGAGCGATGAGGGCCTTAACTATGGCTACACCTTC.

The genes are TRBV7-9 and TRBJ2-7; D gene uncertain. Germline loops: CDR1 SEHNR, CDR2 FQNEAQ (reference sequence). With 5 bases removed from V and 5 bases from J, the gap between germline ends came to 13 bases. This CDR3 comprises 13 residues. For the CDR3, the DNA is TGTGCCAGCAGCCAAAGGCTCTCAAACGAGCAGTACTTC. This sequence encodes CASSQRLSNEQYF.

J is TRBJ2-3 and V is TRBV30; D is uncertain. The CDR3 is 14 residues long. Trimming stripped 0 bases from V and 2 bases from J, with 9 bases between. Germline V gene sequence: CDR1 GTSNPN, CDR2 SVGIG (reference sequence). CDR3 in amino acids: CAWSVPEYTDTQYF. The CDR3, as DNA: TGTGCCTGGAGTGTACCCGAATACACAGATACGCAGTATTTT.

This CDR3 is CASSPLLAKNIQYF. In DNA, the CDR3 is TGTGCCAGCAGTCCGCTGCTAGCCAAAAACATTCAGTACTTC. The chain links TRBV6-5 to TRBJ2-4; D is uncertain. The germline V gene has CDR1 MNHEY and CDR2 SVGAGI. CDR3 length: 14 residues. V gave up 5 bases and J gave up 0 bases, with 8 bases separating them.

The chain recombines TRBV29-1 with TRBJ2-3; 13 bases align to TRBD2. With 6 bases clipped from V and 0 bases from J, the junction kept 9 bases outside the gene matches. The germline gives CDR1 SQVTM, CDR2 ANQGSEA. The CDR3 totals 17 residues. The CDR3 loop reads CSVRLAGGGSSTDTQYF. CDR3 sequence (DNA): TGCAGCGTCAGACTAGCGGGAGGTGGCTCGAGCACAGATACGCAGTATTTT.

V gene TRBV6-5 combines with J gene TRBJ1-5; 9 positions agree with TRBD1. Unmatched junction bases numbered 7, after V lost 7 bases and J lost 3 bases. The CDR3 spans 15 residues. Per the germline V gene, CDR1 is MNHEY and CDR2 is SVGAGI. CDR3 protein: CASNPGQGFNQPQHF. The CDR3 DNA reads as TGTGCCAGCAATCCGGGACAGGGCTTCAATCAGCCCCAGCATTTT.

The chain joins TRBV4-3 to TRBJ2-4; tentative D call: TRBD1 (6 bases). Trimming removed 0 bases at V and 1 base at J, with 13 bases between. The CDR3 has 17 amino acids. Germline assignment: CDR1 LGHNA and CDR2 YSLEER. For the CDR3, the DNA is TGCGCCAGCAGCCAAGATCTATGGGGGCAGGCCAAAAACATTCAGTACTTC. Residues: CASSQDLWGQAKNIQYF.